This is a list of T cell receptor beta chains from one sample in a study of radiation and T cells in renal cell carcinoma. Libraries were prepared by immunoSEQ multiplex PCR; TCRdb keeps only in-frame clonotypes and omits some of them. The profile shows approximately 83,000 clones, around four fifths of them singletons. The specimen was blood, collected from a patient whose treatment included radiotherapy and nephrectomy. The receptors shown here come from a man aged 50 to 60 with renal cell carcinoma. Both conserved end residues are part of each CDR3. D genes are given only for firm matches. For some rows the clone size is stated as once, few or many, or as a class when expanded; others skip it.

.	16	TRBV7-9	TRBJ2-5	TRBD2	CASTGGSSGTFETQYF	TGTGCCAGCACTGGGGGGTCTAGCGGTACTTTCGAGACCCAGTACTTC
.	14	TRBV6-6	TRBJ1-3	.	CASSLISSGNTIYF	TGTGCCAGCAGTCTTATTTCCTCTGGAAACACCATATATTTT
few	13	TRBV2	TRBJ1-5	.	CASRRDSNQPQHF	TGTGCCAGCAGGCGGGACAGCAATCAGCCCCAGCATTTT
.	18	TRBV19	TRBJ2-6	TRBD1	CASRDTDRGYSGANVLTF	TGTGCCAGTAGGGACACGGACAGGGGGTACTCTGGGGCCAACGTCCTGACTTTC
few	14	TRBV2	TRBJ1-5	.	CASSDFDRDQPQHF	TGTGCCAGCAGTGACTTTGACAGAGATCAGCCCCAGCATTTT
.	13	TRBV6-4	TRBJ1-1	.	CASRKDLDTEAFF	TGTGCCAGCAGGAAGGATTTAGACACTGAAGCTTTCTTT
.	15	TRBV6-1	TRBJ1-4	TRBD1	CASTPMDRLSEKLFF	TGTGCCAGCACCCCAATGGACAGGCTTAGTGAAAAACTGTTTTTT
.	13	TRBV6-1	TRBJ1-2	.	CASFRGAGYGYTF	TGTGCCAGCTTTCGGGGGGCTGGCTATGGCTACACCTTC
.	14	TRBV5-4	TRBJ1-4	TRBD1	CASSLQGTNEKLFF	TGTGCCAGCAGCTTACAGGGGACTAATGAAAAACTGTTTTTT
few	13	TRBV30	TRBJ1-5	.	CAWSVAGDQPQHF	TGTGCCTGGAGTGTTGCAGGGGATCAGCCCCAGCATTTT
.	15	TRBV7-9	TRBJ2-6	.	CASSFGVSGANVLTF	TGTGCCAGCAGCTTTGGGGTCTCTGGGGCCAACGTCCTGACTTTC
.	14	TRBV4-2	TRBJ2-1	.	CASSQGSSSPEQFF	TGTGCCAGCAGCCAAGGGTCTAGCTCCCCTGAGCAGTTCTTC
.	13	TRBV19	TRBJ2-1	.	CASKRAEAGEQFF	TGTGCCAGTAAGCGAGCGGAGGCGGGTGAGCAGTTCTTC
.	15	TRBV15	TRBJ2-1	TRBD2	CATSRLAGSYNEQFF	TGTGCCACCAGCAGACTAGCGGGGTCCTACAATGAGCAGTTCTTC
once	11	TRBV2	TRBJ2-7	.	CASSESLVQYF	TGTGCCAGCAGTGAATCCCTCGTGCAGTACTTC
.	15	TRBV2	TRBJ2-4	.	CASSTAWGLENIQYF	TGTGCCAGCAGCACAGCATGGGGCCTGGAAAACATTCAGTACTTC
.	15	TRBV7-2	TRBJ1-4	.	CASSLAPGGYEKLFF	TGTGCCAGCAGCTTAGCCCCCGGCGGGTATGAAAAACTGTTTTTT
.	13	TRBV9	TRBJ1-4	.	CASSVDLTEKLFF	TGTGCCAGCAGCGTAGACTTGACCGAAAAACTGTTTTTT
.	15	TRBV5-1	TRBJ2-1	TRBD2	CASSVVAGGYNEQFF	TGCGCCAGCAGCGTAGTAGCGGGAGGTTACAATGAGCAGTTCTTC
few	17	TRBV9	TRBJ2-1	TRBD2	CASSEGLAGGSYNEQFF	TGTGCCAGCAGCGAGGGACTAGCGGGGGGCTCCTACAATGAGCAGTTCTTC
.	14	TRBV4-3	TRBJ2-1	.	CASSQGVSADEQFF	TGCGCCAGCAGCCAGGGTGTGTCTGCGGATGAGCAGTTCTTC
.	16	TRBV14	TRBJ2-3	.	CASSQDVGLVTDTQYF	TGTGCCAGCAGCCAAGATGTGGGACTCGTCACAGATACGCAGTATTTT
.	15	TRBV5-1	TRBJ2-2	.	CASSSSGSYTGELFF	TGCGCCAGCAGCTCCTCGGGGAGTTACACCGGGGAGCTGTTTTTT
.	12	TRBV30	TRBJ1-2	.	CAWSRQTYGYTF	TGTGCCTGGAGTAGGCAGACCTATGGCTACACCTTC
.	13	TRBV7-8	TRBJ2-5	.	CASSFGSRETQYF	TGTGCCAGCAGCTTCGGCAGTAGAGAGACCCAGTACTTC
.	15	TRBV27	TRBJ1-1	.	CASSPDPTRDTEAFF	TGTGCCAGCAGTCCGGACCCAACGAGGGACACTGAAGCTTTCTTT
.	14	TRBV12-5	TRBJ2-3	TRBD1	CANARQGASDTQYF	TGTGCTAATGCGAGACAGGGGGCTTCTGATACGCAGTATTTT
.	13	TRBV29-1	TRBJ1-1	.	CSVKGLGETEAFF	TGCAGCGTTAAGGGTTTGGGGGAGACTGAAGCTTTCTTT
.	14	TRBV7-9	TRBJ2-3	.	CASSLSVDSATQYF	TGTGCCAGCAGCTTATCGGTAGACTCCGCTACGCAGTATTTT
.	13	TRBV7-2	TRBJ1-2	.	CASSLVYVSGYTF	TGTGCCAGCAGCTTAGTTTACGTGAGCGGCTACACCTTC
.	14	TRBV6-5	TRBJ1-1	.	CASSYGRRGTEAFF	TGTGCCAGCAGTTACGGTCGAAGAGGCACTGAAGCTTTCTTT
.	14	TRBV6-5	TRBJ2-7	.	CASTSTGPSYEQYF	TGTGCCAGCACCTCCACCGGGCCCTCCTACGAGCAGTACTTC